One and the same sample provided the 29 T cell receptor beta chains below, sequenced in a study of graft-versus-host responses after intestinal transplantation. Investigators treated the graft tissue so that it released intraepithelial and lamina propria lymphocytes. Sequencing used immunoSEQ multiplex PCR; TCRdb keeps in-frame clones, though not all of them. The top ten hold 7.8% of the sample, which has fewer than 20,000 clones, over 70% seen once. The sequenced sample was ileum tissue, obtained about 430 days after intestinal transplant. Source of these receptors: a human patient who received an intestinal transplant, so some T cells may come from the graft donor.

The V and J genes are TRBV5-1 and TRBJ2-3, with 14 bases fitting TRBD2. Looked up from germline, CDR1 is SGHRS and CDR2 is YFSETQ. Losses at the gene ends were 5 bases for V and 6 bases for J; bases not matched to a gene: 5. The CDR3 sequence is 15 residues long. This CDR3 reads CASRRGLAGEDTQYF. CDR3 coding DNA: TGCGCCAGCAGGCGGGGACTAGCGGGGGAGGATACGCAGTATTTT.

The rearrangement joins TRBV7-3 to TRBJ2-1; D is perhaps TRBD2 (6 bases). CDR3 length equals 16 residues. Between the trimmed V and J ends, which lost 5 bases and 0 bases, there was a span of 14 bases. Looked up from germline, CDR1 is SGHTA and CDR2 is FQGTGA. The CDR3 DNA is TGTGCCAGCAGCCCCGTCGGGGGAAGCTCCTACAATGAGCAGTTCTTC. It translates to CASSPVGGSSYNEQFF.

Concerning this clone: Other DNA sequences from this sample encode an identical CDR3 as well. This chain joins TRBV13 and TRBJ2-5; D is uncertain. The J call may be in error: the DNA end matches TRBJ2-7 better. Per the germline V gene, CDR1 is PRHDT and CDR2 is FYEKMQ (reference sequence). This CDR3 comprises 14 residues. The CDR3 spells CASSPPGSTYEQYF. Here the CDR3 DNA reads TGTGCCAGCAGCCCCCCGGGCTCTACCTACGAGCAGTACTTC.

The genes are TRBV6-6 and TRBJ1-1; no definite D call. Germline V gene data show CDR1 as MNHNY and CDR2 as SVGAGI (reference sequence). V was clipped by 2 bases and J by 1 base, with 5 bases between them. The CDR3 loop spans 13 amino acids. CDR3 nucleotides: TGTGCCAGCAGTTACGGGCAGAACACTGAAGCTTTCTTT. Translation: CASSYGQNTEAFF.

The chain uses TRBV18 and TRBJ2-1; 8 bases map to TRBD2. Germline V gene lookup returns CDR1 KGHSH and CDR2 LQKENI. The CDR3 sequence is 15 residues long. Trimming removed 3 bases from V and 2 bases from J; junction bases left unmatched: 3. The CDR3 coding sequence is TGTGCCAGCTCACCCCAGCGGGGGCCCTACAATGAGCAGTTCTTC. Amino acid sequence: CASSPQRGPYNEQFF.

The CDR3 DNA follows: TGTGCCAGCGGGGGGGCTAGCGGGTTTGAGCAGTTCTTC. Protein sequence: CASGGASGFEQFF. The chain links TRBV25-1 to TRBJ2-1; TRBD2 matches 8 bases. Losses at the gene ends were 8 bases for V and 9 bases for J; bases not matched to a gene: 9. Germline loops: CDR1 MGHDK, CDR2 SYGVNS. The CDR3 spans 13 residues.

The chain links TRBV18 to TRBJ2-1, with 13 bases identical to TRBD2. V was clipped by 2 bases and J by 5 bases; unmatched bases: 0. The CDR3 sequence is 15 residues long. The V gene's germline CDR1 is KGHSH and CDR2 LQKENI. CDR3 DNA: TGTGCCAGCTCACCAACTAGCGGGGGGGACAATGAGCAGTTCTTC. Translating gives CASSPTSGGDNEQFF.

V and J are TRBV1 and TRBJ1-2. TRBV1 is a pseudogene. The CDR3 covers 15 residues. Written as DNA, the CDR3 is TGCACCAGCAGTTATAGAGGGGAGATTAACTATGGCTACACCTTC. This translates into CTSSYRGEINYGYTF.

The CDR3, as DNA: TGTGCCAGCAGCTTACTCGGCACTGAAGCTTTCTTT. Amino acids: CASSLLGTEAFF. This sequence joins TRBV7-9 and TRBJ1-1; D is undetermined. The CDR3 is 12 residues long. From germline, CDR1 is SEHNR and CDR2 FQNEAQ (reference sequence). The ends were cut back, 2 bases at V and 4 bases at J, with 5 bases in the middle.

The J gene is TRBJ2-5, the V gene TRBV5-1; D call uncertain. The J call may be faulty, since TRBJ2-7 better matches the DNA end. The CDR3 covers 14 residues. Germline V CDR1 and CDR2: SGHRS, YFSETQ. CDR3 DNA: TGCGCCAGCAGCCTGGACGGTAGCTCCTACGAGCAGTACTTC. This codes for CASSLDGSSYEQYF.

The chain uses TRBV7-2 and TRBJ2-6; D gene ambiguous. Germline V CDR1 and CDR2: SGHTA, FQGNSA. This CDR3 is built from 14 residues. With 4 bases removed from V and 1 base from J, the gap between germline ends came to 5 bases. In DNA, the CDR3 is TGTGCCAGCAGCTCTAGATCTGGGGCCAACGTCCTGACTTTC. Protein product: CASSSRSGANVLTF.

V gene TRBV9 combines with J gene TRBJ2-7; 8 bases line up with TRBD2. The germline V gene encodes CDR1 SGDLS and CDR2 YYNGEE. This CDR3 has 15 residues. V was pared by 3 bases and J by 2 bases, with 7 bases of the junction left unmatched. This CDR3 reads CASSALAGPTYEQYF. The CDR3 nucleotides are TGTGCCAGCAGCGCCTTAGCGGGACCGACCTACGAGCAGTACTTC.

The chain combines TRBV5-4 with TRBJ2-5, with D unclear. Matching the DNA end better, TRBJ2-7 makes the J call doubtful. The CDR3 runs to 15 residues. Germline loops: CDR1 SGHNT, CDR2 YYREEE (reference sequence). The CDR3 DNA reads as TGTGCCAGCAGCTTAATTACAGAGGTGGGCTACGAGCAGTACTTC. Protein product: CASSLITEVGYEQYF.

The V call is TRBV10-1, the J call TRBJ2-7; no firm D call. This CDR3 spans 12 amino acids. The germline CDR1 and CDR2 sequences are WNHNN and SYGVQD (reference sequence). The germline V and J ends were trimmed by 8 bases and 3 bases, with 11 bases remaining between them. Here the CDR3 DNA reads TGCGCCAGCGGCCCGACGAGCTACGAGCAGTACTTC. It codes for CASGPTSYEQYF.

With respect to this clone: One end of the junction is discordant with germline, which a read error may explain. V and J are TRBV7-8 and TRBJ2-7; 8 positions match TRBD1. CDR1 is SGHVS and CDR2 is FQNEAQ in the germline V gene. The CDR3 has 13 residues. The CDR3 region is CASSLTGAYEQCF. Here the CDR3 DNA reads TGTGCCAGCAGCTTGACAGGGGCCTACGAGCAGTGCTTC.

The gene calls are TRBV4-1 and TRBJ2-2; D may be TRBD2 (5 bases). This CDR3 is built from 14 residues. V lost 5 bases to trimming and J lost 4 bases, with 11 bases between them. The germline V gene has CDR1 MGHRA and CDR2 YSYEKL. In DNA form, the CDR3 reads TGCGCCAGCAGCGGCCGGGAAGGCACCGGGGAGCTGTTTTTT. Amino acid sequence: CASSGREGTGELFF.

This chain uses TRBV2 with TRBJ1-1; 7 bases are shared with TRBD1. CDR1 is SNHLY, CDR2 FYNNEI, per germline. This CDR3 contains 14 residues. Unmatched junction bases numbered 9, after V lost 8 bases and J lost 3 bases. The CDR3 here is CASGTPGQHTEAFF. The CDR3 region has the DNA TGTGCCAGCGGGACCCCGGGACAGCACACTGAAGCTTTCTTT. The variable domain in full, with the rest retrieved from reference TRBV2 and TRBJ1-1, is EPEVTQTPSHQVTQMGQEVILRCVPISNHLYFYWYRQILGQKVEFLVSFYNNEISEKSEIFDDQFSVERPDGSNFTLKIRSTKLEDSAMYFCASGTPGQHTEAFFGQGTRLTVV.

V is TRBV7-9 and J is TRBJ2-3; TRBD2 aligns across 9 bases. V shed 3 bases, J shed 4 bases, and the junction held 5 bases outside the gene matches. The CDR3 totals 15 residues. Germline CDR1 reads SEHNR; CDR2 reads FQNEAQ (reference sequence). In DNA, the CDR3 is TGTGCCAGCAGCTTTGGCGGGGGGGCCGCAGATACGCAGTATTTT. It translates to CASSFGGGAADTQYF.

The chain couples TRBV5-6 to TRBJ2-5; 7 nucleotides agree with TRBD1. V was clipped by 2 bases and J by 2 bases; unmatched bases: 3. This CDR3 is 14 amino acids long. Per germline, CDR1 SGHDT and CDR2 YYEEEE. CDR3 DNA: TGTGCCAGCAGCTTCTGGGACAGACAAGAGACCCAGTACTTC. This encodes CASSFWDRQETQYF. Based on the CDR3 plus reference TRBV5-6 and TRBJ2-5, the full variable domain is DAGVTQSPTHLIKTRGQQVTLRCSPKSGHDTVSWYQQALGQGPQFIFQYYEEEERQRGNFPDRFSGHQFPNYSSELNVNALLLGDSALYLCASSFWDRQETQYFGPGTRLLVL.

The chain combines TRBV4-1 with TRBJ2-3; 7 bases are a match to TRBD2. V lost 4 bases, J lost 0 bases, and 10 bases stayed unmatched. This CDR3 has 17 residues. CDR1 is MGHRA, CDR2 YSYEKL, per germline. The CDR3 DNA is TGCGCCAGCAGCCCAATTATGAGCGGGGCTAGCACAGATACGCAGTATTTT. Encoded protein: CASSPIMSGASTDTQYF.

There are a few counts of this clone. The J gene is TRBJ2-7, the V gene TRBV9; D is undetermined. V was cut by 5 bases and J by 5 bases, with 14 bases left in between. CDR1 is SGDLS and CDR2 is YYNGEE in the germline V gene. This CDR3 has 13 amino acids. CDR3 bases: TGTGCCAGCAGTGGAAGGCCATGGGACGAGCAGTACTTC. Amino acid sequence: CASSGRPWDEQYF.

DNA for the CDR3: TGTGCCAGCAGCTTAGGGGCTGGGGCCAACGTCCTGACTTTC. This gives the protein CASSLGAGANVLTF. The chain links TRBV7-3 to TRBJ2-6; D gene ambiguous. Germline values: CDR1 SGHTA, CDR2 FQGTGA. There are 14 residues in the CDR3. Deletions cut 2 bases from V and 2 bases from J, with 4 bases between.

This chain links TRBV12-5 with TRBJ2-5; either TRBD1 or TRBD2 may supply D (5 bases each). Near its end, the DNA agrees better with TRBJ2-7, so the J call may be wrong. There are 12 residues in the CDR3. Germline CDR1 and CDR2: LGHNT and FRNRAP. The CDR3 coding sequence is TGTGCTAAGCCGGGGCTCCCCTACGAGCAGTACTTC. It translates to CAKPGLPYEQYF.

J is TRBJ2-1 and V is TRBV2; 8 nucleotides align to TRBD1. The J segment lost 3 bases and the V segment lost 5 bases, leaving 6 bases of the junction unmatched. Looked up from germline, CDR1 is SNHLY and CDR2 is FYNNEI. This CDR3 has 15 amino acids. CDR3 protein: CASSTGQVFYNEQFF. The CDR3 DNA follows: TGTGCCAGCAGTACGGGACAGGTTTTCTACAATGAGCAGTTCTTC.

The chain joins TRBV5-6 to TRBJ1-2; D might be TRBD1 (5 bases). The CDR3 extends over 15 amino acids. The V end lost 0 bases, the J end lost 3 bases, and 12 bases lay between the germline ends. Germline assignment: CDR1 SGHDT and CDR2 YYEEEE. The CDR3 DNA reads TGTGCCAGCAGCTTGGGGCAGGGATTGGACTATGGCTACACCTTC. It is translated as CASSLGQGLDYGYTF.

The chain links TRBV19 to TRBJ1-1; D remains ambiguous. V lost 8 bases to trimming and J lost 10 bases, with 20 bases between them. The CDR3 is made up of 13 amino acids. Germline V gene sequence: CDR1 LNHDA, CDR2 SQIVND (reference sequence). CDR3 sequence reads: CASGPGGVGGAFF. The CDR3 coding sequence is TGTGCCAGTGGCCCTGGTGGAGTCGGTGGAGCTTTCTTT.

The rearrangement uses TRBV28 and TRBJ2-5; TRBD2 might be the D (6 bases). The J call could be wrong; TRBJ2-7 is a better fit for the DNA end. Looked up from germline, CDR1 is MDHEN and CDR2 is SYDVKM. This CDR3 contains 13 residues. CDR3 amino acids: CASIFQRGGEQYF. As DNA, the CDR3 is TGTGCCAGCATTTTCCAACGGGGAGGCGAGCAGTACTTC.

The chain joins TRBV6-1 to TRBJ2-6; unclear D gene. Trimming removed 1 base at V and 4 bases at J, with 8 bases between. Germline loops: CDR1 MNHNS, CDR2 SASEGT. The CDR3 runs 15 residues. CDR3 loop: CASSEEGSGANVLTF. The CDR3 DNA sequence: TGTGCCAGCAGTGAAGAGGGCTCCGGGGCCAACGTCCTGACTTTC.

The chain has TRBV7-9 and TRBJ2-1, with 7 bases aligning to TRBD2. Per the germline V gene, CDR1 is SEHNR and CDR2 is FQNEAQ (reference sequence). The CDR3 covers 13 residues. V lost 6 bases and J lost 8; bases outside the gene matches: 7. CDR3 sequence: CASSRRLAHEQFF. CDR3 sequence (DNA): TGTGCCAGCAGTCGACGACTAGCCCATGAGCAGTTCTTC.